The T cell receptor beta chain described here comes from a study of blood T cell repertoires in COVID-19 (dated by TCRdb to the early 2020s). Describing the broader study: Samples from collaborators originated in the United States, Italy and Spain and spanned both the acute and convalescent phases of COVID-19. The material from the prospective study consisted of cDNA or gDNA derived from T cells, B-cell-depleted T cells, or PBMCs. Deeply sampled blood TCRbeta repertoires from subjects exposed to, actively infected with, or recovered from COVID-19 were included in the dataset. The repertoires were made available in a free public database intended to serve as a resource for research on the immune response to SARS-CoV-2. The samples were drawn from the first 160 participants of the ongoing ImmuneRACE study and from 950 to 1,500 subjects provided by 6 global collaborators. The sample metadata nearly always contained a de-identified subject ID, COVID-19 status, age in years and sex. Where available, HLA class I and class II types were obtained from metadata supplied by the sample provider rather than from assay-based typing.

CDR1 and CDR2, looked up from the germline V gene, are MNHEY and SVGAGI. The CDR3 covers 14 residues, taking in both the cysteine and the phenylalanine. CDR3 DNA is the only sequence kept; it has 42 bases, read in frame from the first base. V and J lose 7 bases and 10 bases, and a span of 17 bases separates them. Study-level results and caveats: The amount of clinical and demographic metadata varied by source and participant and was provided uncurated.

On this clone itself: Its antigen has not been determined. No base quality values were provided; no much bigger clone lies one nucleotide off.

TCRbeta CDR3 regions were amplified from genomic DNA using the immunoSEQ Assay, a bias-controlled multiplex PCR. On the study's bioinformatics: Within the assay, amplification of reference gene primers was used to estimate how many nucleated cells each sample contained. To quantify the absolute abundance of each unique TCRbeta CDR3 rearrangement, sequence reads were collapsed and filtered. For each sample, productive Simpson clonality was calculated as the square root of Simpson's diversity index across productive rearrangements. Not all clones reach the TCRdb copy of this immuneACCESS table, which keeps in-frame sequences only. Checked studies attribute under half of the gap to unresolved V genes and leave the rest unexplained. Clone size and V and J calls were adopted from that table, with D and trimming inferred from the DNA. Recorded for this sample are approximately 400,000 clones; around nine tenths of them occurred a single time. The top ten hold more than 0.95% of the sample.

In the prospective study, participants were roughly 18 to 90 years old, resided in about 25 geographic areas of the United States, and were enrolled through a virtual design. To assign participants to cohorts, the prospective study relied on clinical history that participants themselves reported in a screening survey and a study questionnaire. Recovered participants in ImmuneRACE Cohort 3 were defined as having two consecutive negative NP/OP PCR tests, clearance from a healthcare professional, or resolution of symptoms. Each participant in the prospective study had whole blood, serum and a nasopharyngeal or oropharyngeal swab collected by mobile phlebotomists. Additional blood draws and questionnaires over an approximately 2-month period could optionally be provided by prospective study participants. Prospective study blood samples were shipped either frozen or at room temperature before DNA extraction.

The specimen was PBMCs or T cells enriched from blood (not recorded which). The V and J genes are TRBV6-5 and TRBJ1-6; the D gene is not confidently resolved. The sequence came from a woman younger than 30 who had recovered from COVID-19. The CDR3 region: CASTNPYEGSPLHF. The DNA is as follows: TGTGCCAGCACCAATCCCTACGAGGGCTCACCCCTCCACTTT.